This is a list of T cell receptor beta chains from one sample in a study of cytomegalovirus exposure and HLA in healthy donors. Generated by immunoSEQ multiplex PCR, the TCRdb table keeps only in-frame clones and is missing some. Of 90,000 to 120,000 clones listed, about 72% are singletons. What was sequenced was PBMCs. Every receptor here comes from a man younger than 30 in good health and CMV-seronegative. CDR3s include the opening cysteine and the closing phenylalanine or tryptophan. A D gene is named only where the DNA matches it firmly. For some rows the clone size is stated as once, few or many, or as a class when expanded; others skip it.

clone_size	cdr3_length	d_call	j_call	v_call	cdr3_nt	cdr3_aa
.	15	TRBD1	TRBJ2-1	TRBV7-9	TGTGCCAGCAGCCCCGGACAGGGCCTTAGGAATGAGCAGTTCTTC	CASSPGQGLRNEQFF
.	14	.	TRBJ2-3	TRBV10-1	TGCGCCAGCAGTAAGGAGAGAAACACAGATACGCAGTATTTT	CASSKERNTDTQYF
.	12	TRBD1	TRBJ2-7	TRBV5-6	TGTGCCAGCAGCCTAGACAGGGGCGAGCAGTACTTC	CASSLDRGEQYF
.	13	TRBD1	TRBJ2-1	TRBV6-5	TGTGCCAGCAGTACAGGGGTAGGCAATGAGCAGTTCTTC	CASSTGVGNEQFF
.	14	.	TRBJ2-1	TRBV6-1	TGTGCCAGCTTGAGCGGGCTCACCTACAATGAGCAGTTCTTC	CASLSGLTYNEQFF
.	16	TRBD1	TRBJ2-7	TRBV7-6	TGTGCCAGCAGCTTAGTTTCGGGACAGGGGACCTACGAGCAGTACTTC	CASSLVSGQGTYEQYF
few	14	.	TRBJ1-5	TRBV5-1	TGCGCCAGCAGCTTGACGACAGGCATCCAGCCCCAGCATTTT	CASSLTTGIQPQHF
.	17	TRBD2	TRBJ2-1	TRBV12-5	TGTGCTAGTGGTTTGGGGGGACTAGACAGCTCCTACAATGAGCAGTTCTTC	CASGLGGLDSSYNEQFF
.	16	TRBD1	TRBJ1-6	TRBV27	TGTGCCAGCAGTTTAAGGCCGGGACAGGGGAATTCACCCCTCCACTTT	CASSLRPGQGNSPLHF
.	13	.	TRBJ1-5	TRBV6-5	TGTGCCAGCAGTTACCCCCGAGCTCAGCCCCAGCATTTT	CASSYPRAQPQHF
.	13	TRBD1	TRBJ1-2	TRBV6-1	TGTGCCAGCAGTTCCGGGACAGGGCGCGGCTACACCTTC	CASSSGTGRGYTF
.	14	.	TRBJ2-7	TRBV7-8	TGTGCCAGCAGCTTAGCCCGGGGTTCCTACGAGCAGTACTTC	CASSLARGSYEQYF
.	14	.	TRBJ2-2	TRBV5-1	TGCGCCAGCAGCTTGGCCACGGTCACCGGGGAGCTGTTTTTT	CASSLATVTGELFF
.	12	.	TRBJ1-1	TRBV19	TGTGCCAGCGGGATCTGGGGCACTGAAGCTTTCTTT	CASGIWGTEAFF
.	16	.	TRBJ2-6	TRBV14	TGTGCCAGCAGCCAGGAGACAGGCGCTGGGGCCAACGTCCTGACTTTC	CASSQETGAGANVLTF
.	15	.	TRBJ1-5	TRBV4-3	TGCGCCAGCAGCCCGACATTCATCCCAGATCAGCCCCAGCATTTT	CASSPTFIPDQPQHF